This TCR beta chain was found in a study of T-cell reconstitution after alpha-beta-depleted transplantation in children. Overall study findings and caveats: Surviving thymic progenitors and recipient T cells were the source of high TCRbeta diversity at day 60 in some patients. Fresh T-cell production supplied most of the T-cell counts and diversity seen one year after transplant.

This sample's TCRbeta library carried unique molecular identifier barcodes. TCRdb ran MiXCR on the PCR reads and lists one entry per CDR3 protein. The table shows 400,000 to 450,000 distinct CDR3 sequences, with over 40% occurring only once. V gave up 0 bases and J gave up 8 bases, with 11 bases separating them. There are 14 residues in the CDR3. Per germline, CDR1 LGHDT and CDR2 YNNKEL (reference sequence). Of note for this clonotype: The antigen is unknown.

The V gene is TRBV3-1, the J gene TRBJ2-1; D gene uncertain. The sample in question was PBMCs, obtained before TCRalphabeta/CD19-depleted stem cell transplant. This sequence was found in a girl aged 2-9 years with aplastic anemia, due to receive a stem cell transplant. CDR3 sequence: CASSQDERSDEQFF. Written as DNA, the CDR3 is TGTGCCAGCAGCCAAGACGAGAGATCGGATGAGCAGTTCTTC.